A single sample gave rise to the 8 T cell receptor beta chains below, sequenced in a study of patients and donors after allogeneic stem cell transplantation. TCRdb fed the RT-PCR reads into MiXCR, producing one record per CDR3 protein. The data hold about 400,000 distinct CDR3 sequences, with roughly 17% observed a single time. The sequenced sample consisted of blood, either unsorted or a sorted T cell fraction (not recorded which). Source of these receptors: a human donor who was either an allogeneic HSCT recipient or a stem cell or donor lymphocyte infusion donor (not recorded which). It is not recorded whose cells these are; they may come from a transplant donor.

At least ten counts were recorded for this clonotype. The chain is built from TRBV12-3 or TRBV12-4 and TRBJ2-7; TRBD1 agrees at 10 bases. V trimming: 6 bases; J trimming: 4 bases; junction bases outside the gene matches: 3. The CDR3 has 13 residues. The CDR3 sequence: CASRRDRGYEQYF. The CDR3 coding sequence is TGTGCCAGCAGGCGGGACAGGGGTTACGAGCAGTACTTC.

J is TRBJ2-7 and V is TRBV5-1; 7 positions agree with TRBD1. The CDR3 spans 14 residues. After removal of 5 bases from V and 2 bases from J, the junction contained 7 bases not matched to a gene. Germline CDR1 reads SGHRS; CDR2 reads YFSETQ. The CDR3 is CASSSMTGPYEQYF. In DNA, the CDR3 is TGCGCCAGCAGTTCTATGACAGGGCCCTACGAGCAGTACTTC.

The rearrangement links TRBV24-1 to TRBJ2-1; D not resolved. Germline V gene data show CDR1 as KGHDR and CDR2 as SFDVKD. The CDR3 extends over 13 amino acids. V lost 5 bases and J lost 2, with 6 bases in between. The CDR3 protein is CATSVSTYNEQFF. Here the CDR3 DNA reads TGTGCCACCAGTGTTTCAACCTACAATGAGCAGTTCTTC.

The V gene is TRBV9, the J gene TRBJ2-3, with 8 bases aligning to TRBD2. Germline values: CDR1 SGDLS, CDR2 YYNGEE. The ends lost 0 bases at V and 0 bases at J; junction bases unmatched: 6. The CDR3 extends over 17 amino acids. The CDR3 bases are TGTGCCAGCAGCGTAGCTGTCTCTAGCGGGAGCACAGATACGCAGTATTTT. It yields the protein CASSVAVSSGSTDTQYF.

The chain recombines TRBV9 with TRBJ1-2, with D possibly matching TRBD1 (6 bases). The germline gives CDR1 SGDLS, CDR2 YYNGEE. The CDR3 is 14 amino acids. V lost 0 bases and J 6 bases, leaving 12 bases between the germline ends. The CDR3 bases are TGTGCCAGCAGCGTAGCAGGCAGGGGTCATGGCTACACCTTC. This translates into CASSVAGRGHGYTF.

The chain is built from TRBV12-3 or TRBV12-4 and TRBJ2-1; TRBD2 agrees at 10 bases. V gave up 5 bases and J gave up 0 bases; unmatched junction bases: 16. There are 20 residues in the CDR3. CDR3 region: CASSLTPGTSAYRSYNEQFF. The DNA for the CDR3 is TGTGCCAGCAGTCTCACTCCCGGGACTAGCGCCTATCGCTCCTACAATGAGCAGTTCTTC.

In its sample, this clonotype was seen once. The V gene is TRBV7-9, the J gene TRBJ2-1; 16 bases are shared with TRBD2. V lost 5 bases, J lost 6 bases, and 7 bases stayed unmatched. Per the germline V gene, CDR1 is SEHNR and CDR2 is FQNEAQ (reference sequence). The CDR3 is 17 residues long. CDR3 bases: TGTGCCAGCAGCCCTGGGACTAGCGGGAGGGCCGCCAATGAGCAGTTCTTC. It is translated as CASSPGTSGRAANEQFF.

There are a few counts of this clonotype. V gene TRBV20-1 combines with J gene TRBJ1-1; no clear D gene. Germline CDR1 and CDR2: DFQATT and SNEGSKA (reference sequence). Trimming took 2 bases from V and 3 from J, leaving 16 bases between them. The CDR3 length is 15 residues. The CDR3 protein is CSARTPRGTYTEAFF. Here the CDR3 DNA reads TGCAGTGCTAGAACGCCGCGGGGAACCTACACTGAAGCTTTCTTT.